This T cell receptor (beta chain) was obtained from a study of Graves' ophthalmopathy and Graves' hyperthyroidism. This CDR3 has 13 amino acids. The germline V gene has CDR1 SQVTM and CDR2 ANQGSEA. Trimming cost V 6 bases and J 0 bases, with 11 bases left between them. From RNA, the CDR3 regions of TCR beta chains were amplified and sequenced. RT-PCR with HTBI primers came first, then second-round multiplex PCR. From the multiplex PCR reads, TCRdb called clonotypes with MiXCR, one entry per CDR3 protein. The sample holds some 25,000 distinct CDR3 sequences, 45% to 60% seen once. Additional autoimmune diseases, uncontrolled infections, pregnancy or lactation disqualified patients. Broader study findings: A 13-signature model separated ophthalmopathy from stable hyperthyroidism, 87.88% sensitivity, roughly 80% specificity.

This clonotype is medium-sized within its sample. No antigen is known for it. The sequence came from an adult woman with stable Graves' hyperthyroidism. The sequenced material came from peripheral blood. The V call is TRBV29-1, the J call TRBJ1-2, with D unresolved. The CDR3: CSVDGPANYGYTF. CDR3 nucleotide sequence: TGCAGCGTGGACGGACCCGCTAACTATGGCTACACCTTC.